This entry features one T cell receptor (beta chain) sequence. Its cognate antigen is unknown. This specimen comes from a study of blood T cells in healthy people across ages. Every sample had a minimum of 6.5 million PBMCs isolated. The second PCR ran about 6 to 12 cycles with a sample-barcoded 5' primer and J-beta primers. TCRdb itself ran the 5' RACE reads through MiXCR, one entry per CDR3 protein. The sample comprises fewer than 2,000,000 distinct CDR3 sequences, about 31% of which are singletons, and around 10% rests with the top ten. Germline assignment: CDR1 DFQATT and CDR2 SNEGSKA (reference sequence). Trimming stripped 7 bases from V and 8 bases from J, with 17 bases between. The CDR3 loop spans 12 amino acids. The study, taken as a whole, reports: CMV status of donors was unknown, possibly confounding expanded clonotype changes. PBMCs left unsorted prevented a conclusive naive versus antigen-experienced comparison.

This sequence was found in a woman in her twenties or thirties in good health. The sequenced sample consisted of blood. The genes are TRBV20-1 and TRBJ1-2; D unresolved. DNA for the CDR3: TGCAGTGTGTTCAGTAAATCCCGCGGCTACACCTTC. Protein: CSVFSKSRGYTF.